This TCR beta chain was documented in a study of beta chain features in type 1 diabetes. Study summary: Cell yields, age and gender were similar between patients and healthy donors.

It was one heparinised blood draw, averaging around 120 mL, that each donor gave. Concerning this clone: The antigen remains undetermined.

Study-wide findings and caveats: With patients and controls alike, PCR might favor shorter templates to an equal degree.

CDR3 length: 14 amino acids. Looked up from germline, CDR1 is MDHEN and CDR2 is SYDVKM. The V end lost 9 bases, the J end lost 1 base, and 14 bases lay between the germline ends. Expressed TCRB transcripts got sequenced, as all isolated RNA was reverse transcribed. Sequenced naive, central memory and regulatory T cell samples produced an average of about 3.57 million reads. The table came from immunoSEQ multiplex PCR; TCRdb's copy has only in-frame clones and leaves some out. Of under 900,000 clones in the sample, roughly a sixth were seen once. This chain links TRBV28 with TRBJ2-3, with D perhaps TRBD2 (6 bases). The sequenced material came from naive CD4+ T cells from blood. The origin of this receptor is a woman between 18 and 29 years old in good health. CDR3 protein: CASSLGGGTDTQYF. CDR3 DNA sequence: TGTGCCAGTTCTCTTGGCGGGGGCACAGATACGCAGTATTTT.